This T cell receptor (beta chain) was found in a study of vaccination effects on CD4 cells after COVID-19. Looked up from germline, CDR1 is SGHKS and CDR2 is YYEKEE (reference sequence). CDR3 length: 14 residues. Losses at the gene ends were 3 bases for V and 4 bases for J; bases not matched to a gene: 2. A note on this clone: Its antigen is undetermined.

Libraries were prepared by immunoSEQ multiplex PCR; TCRdb keeps only in-frame clonotypes and omits some of them. Among tens of thousands of clones, roughly 73% were seen once, and the ten largest hold 33%. Viral peptide pools were used in the ViraFEST assay to expand antigen-specific CD4+ T cells, and sequencing came afterward. Culturing for about 9 days preceded CD4+ T cell isolation. Between March and December 2020, the person had a SARS-CoV-2 infection that PCR confirmed. IL-2 at about 10 IU/ml and peptides at about 10 ug/ml were added to cultured PBMC, approximately 1.9 million per well. The starting material was CD4+ T cells from PBMCs cultured with a peptide pool, obtained before COVID-19 vaccination. The sequence was collected from a human donor who had a prior SARS-CoV-2 infection. The chain employs TRBV5-5 and TRBJ1-2; 11 nucleotides align to TRBD1. CDR3 DNA: TGTGCCAGCAGCTGGACAGGGGGCATCTATGGCTACACCTTC. It codes for CASSWTGGIYGYTF.